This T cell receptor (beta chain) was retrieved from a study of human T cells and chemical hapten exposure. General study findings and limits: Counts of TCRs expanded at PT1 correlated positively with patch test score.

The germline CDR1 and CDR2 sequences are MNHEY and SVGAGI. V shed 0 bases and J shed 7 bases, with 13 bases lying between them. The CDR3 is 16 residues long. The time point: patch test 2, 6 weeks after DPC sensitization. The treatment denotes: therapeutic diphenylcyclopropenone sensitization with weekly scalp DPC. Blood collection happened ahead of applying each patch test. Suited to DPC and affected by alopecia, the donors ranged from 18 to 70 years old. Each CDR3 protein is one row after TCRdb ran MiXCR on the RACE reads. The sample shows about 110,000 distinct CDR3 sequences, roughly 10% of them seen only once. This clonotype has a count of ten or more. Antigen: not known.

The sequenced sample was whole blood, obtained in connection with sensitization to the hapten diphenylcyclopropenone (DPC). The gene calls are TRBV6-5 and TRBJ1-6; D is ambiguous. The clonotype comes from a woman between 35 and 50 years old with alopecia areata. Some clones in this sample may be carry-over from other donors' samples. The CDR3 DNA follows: TGTGCCAGCAGTTACTCGTATTCCGTTAACAATTCACCCCTCCACTTT. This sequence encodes CASSYSYSVNNSPLHF.